A selection of T cell receptor beta chains follows, all from one sample in a study of spatial heterogeneity in lung cancer. TCRdb recomputed calls from the 5' RACE reads with MiXCR, one row per CDR3 protein. The repertoire holds tens of thousands of distinct CDR3 sequences, roughly 7% seen once, with around 15% in the top ten. Source: PBMCs, taken at surgery. These receptors were obtained from a male donor with early-stage non-small cell lung cancer. CDR3s include the opening cysteine and the closing phenylalanine or tryptophan. The order of the fields is D gene, clone size, V gene, J gene, CDR3 protein, CDR3 DNA. The D gene is left open where the match is weak. Clone size, where shown, is once, few, many, or a class for clones that have expanded.

.	many	TRBV4-2	TRBJ1-1	CASSPDEPRKVAEAFF	TGTGCCAGCAGCCCCGATGAGCCTAGAAAGGTCGCTGAAGCTTTCTTT
TRBD1	many	TRBV2	TRBJ1-2	CASTEDRGGGYTF	TGTGCCAGCACTGAGGACAGGGGAGGTGGCTACACCTTC
.	few	TRBV6-5	TRBJ2-1	CASRPGYPSSYNEQFF	TGTGCCAGCAGGCCAGGGTACCCGAGCTCCTACAATGAGCAGTTCTTC
TRBD2	few	TRBV7-9	TRBJ2-3	CASSPVAGGTDTQYF	TGTGCCAGCAGCCCCGTAGCGGGTGGCACAGATACGCAGTATTTT
TRBD2	many	TRBV10-2	TRBJ2-2	CASSILNGGAAGELFF	TGCGCCAGCAGTATTCTAAACGGGGGGGCCGCCGGGGAGCTGTTTTTT
.	many	TRBV12-3/TRBV12-4	TRBJ2-7	CASTLSSGNRYEQYF	TGTGCCAGCACCCTCTCGTCGGGCAACCGCTACGAGCAGTACTTC
TRBD1	many	TRBV27	TRBJ2-6	CASRYRGQGNSGANVLTF	TGTGCCAGCAGATATAGGGGACAGGGCAACTCTGGGGCCAACGTCCTGACTTTC
TRBD1	medium-sized	TRBV30	TRBJ2-3	CAWSVAGQGRADTQYF	TGTGCCTGGAGTGTAGCCGGACAGGGGAGGGCAGATACGCAGTATTTT
TRBD1	few	TRBV28	TRBJ2-4	CASFSQGVHKNIQYF	TGTGCCAGCTTTTCCCAGGGGGTTCACAAAAACATTCAGTACTTC
.	many	TRBV5-6	TRBJ2-6	CASSPFTPGANVLTF	TGTGCCAGCAGCCCTTTCACTCCTGGGGCCAACGTCCTGACTTTC
TRBD1	.	TRBV5-1	TRBJ1-2	CASTGAGTGLGYGYTF	TGCGCCAGCACCGGAGCCGGGACAGGGTTGGGATATGGCTACACCTTC
TRBD1	many	TRBV12-3/TRBV12-4	TRBJ1-4	CASRSTGPGEKLFF	TGTGCCAGCAGATCGACAGGGCCGGGTGAAAAACTGTTTTTT
.	many	TRBV12-3/TRBV12-4	TRBJ1-2	CASSFGDGYTF	TGTGCCAGCAGTTTTGGGGATGGCTACACCTTC
TRBD1	medium-sized	TRBV5-1	TRBJ2-2	CASSLRDSNTGELFF	TGCGCCAGCAGCTTGAGGGACAGTAACACCGGGGAGCTGTTTTTT
.	few	TRBV6-6	TRBJ2-5	CASSYGRKETQYF	TGTGCCAGCAGTTACGGCCGGAAAGAGACCCAGTACTTC
.	many	TRBV5-1	TRBJ2-1	CASSPSAVRDEQFF	TGCGCCAGCAGCCCTTCAGCGGTTAGGGATGAGCAGTTCTTC
.	many	TRBV28	TRBJ1-1	CASSSTLYMNTEAFF	TGTGCCAGCAGTTCGACCTTATATATGAACACTGAAGCTTTCTTT
.	.	TRBV5-4	TRBJ1-2	CASSLDGEDYTF	TGTGCCAGCAGCTTGGATGGGGAAGACTACACCTTC
.	.	TRBV5-1	TRBJ1-1	CASSLERRGYTEAFF	TGCGCCAGCAGCTTGGAGAGGAGAGGGTACACTGAAGCTTTCTTT
.	many	TRBV30	TRBJ1-5	CAWGHQGVNQPQHF	TGTGCCTGGGGACACCAGGGAGTTAATCAGCCCCAGCATTTT
.	many	TRBV15	TRBJ2-1	CATSAMGNNEQFF	TGTGCCACCAGCGCCATGGGAAATAATGAGCAGTTCTTC
.	many	TRBV12-3/TRBV12-4	TRBJ2-4	CASSYRRDVVQNIQYF	TGTGCCAGCAGTTACAGGAGGGACGTAGTCCAAAACATTCAGTACTTC